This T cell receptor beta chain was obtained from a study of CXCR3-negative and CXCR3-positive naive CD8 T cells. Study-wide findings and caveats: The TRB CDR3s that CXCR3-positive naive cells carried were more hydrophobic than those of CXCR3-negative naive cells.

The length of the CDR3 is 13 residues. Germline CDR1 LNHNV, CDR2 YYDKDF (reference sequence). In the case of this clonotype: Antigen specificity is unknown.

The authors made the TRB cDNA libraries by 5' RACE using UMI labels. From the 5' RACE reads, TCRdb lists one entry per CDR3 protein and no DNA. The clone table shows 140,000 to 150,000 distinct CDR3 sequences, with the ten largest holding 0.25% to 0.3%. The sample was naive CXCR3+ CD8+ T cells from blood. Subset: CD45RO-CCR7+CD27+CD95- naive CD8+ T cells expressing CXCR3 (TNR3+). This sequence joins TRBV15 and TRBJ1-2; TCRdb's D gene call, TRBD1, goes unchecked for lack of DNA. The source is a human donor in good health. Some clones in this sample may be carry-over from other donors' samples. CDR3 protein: CATSRVTGEGYTF.